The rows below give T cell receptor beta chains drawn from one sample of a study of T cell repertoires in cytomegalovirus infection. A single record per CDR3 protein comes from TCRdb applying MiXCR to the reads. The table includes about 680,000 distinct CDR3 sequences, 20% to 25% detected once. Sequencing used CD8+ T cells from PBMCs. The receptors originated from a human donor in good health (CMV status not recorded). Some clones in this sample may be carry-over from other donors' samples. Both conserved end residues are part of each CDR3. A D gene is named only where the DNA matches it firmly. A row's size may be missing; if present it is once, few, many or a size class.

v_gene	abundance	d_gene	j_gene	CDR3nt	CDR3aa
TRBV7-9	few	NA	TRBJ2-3	TGTGCCAGCAGCGTAACAGGACTGGTTTCCACAGATACGCAGTATTTT	CASSVTGLVSTDTQYF
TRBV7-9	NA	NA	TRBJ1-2	TGTGCCAGCAGCTTATCGGGGCCGGGCTACACCTTC	CASSLSGPGYTF
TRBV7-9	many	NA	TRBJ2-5	TGTGCCAGCAGGCGGCAGAAAGAGACCCAGTACTTC	CASRRQKETQYF
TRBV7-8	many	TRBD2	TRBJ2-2	TGTGCCAGCATCCCAGGCCCAGCGGGGGGCGACACCGGGGAGCTGTTTTTT	CASIPGPAGGDTGELFF
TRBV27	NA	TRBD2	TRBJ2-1	TGTGCCAGCAGTTTAAGTGGGCTAGCGGGGTACTACAATGAGCAGTTCTTC	CASSLSGLAGYYNEQFF
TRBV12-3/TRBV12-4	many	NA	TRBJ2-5	TGTGCCAGCAGGGGGGACTCTCAAGAGACCCAGTACTTC	CASRGDSQETQYF
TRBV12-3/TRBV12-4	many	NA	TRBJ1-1	TGTGCCAGCAGTTTAGTTGGGGTCGGCACTGAAGCTTTCTTT	CASSLVGVGTEAFF
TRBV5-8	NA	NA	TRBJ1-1	TGTGCCAACTCGGACGGATTCACTGAAGCTTTCTTT	CANSDGFTEAFF
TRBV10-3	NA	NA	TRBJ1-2	TGTGCCATCATGGACCAACAACAGGGAACTTACTATGGCTACACCTTC	CAIMDQQQGTYYGYTF
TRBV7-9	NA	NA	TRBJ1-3	TGTGCCAGCAGCTTATTGGAAGCGGGCAACACCATATATTTT	CASSLLEAGNTIYF
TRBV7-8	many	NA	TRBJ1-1	TGTGCCAGCAGCTTAAGACCGAACACTGAAGCTTTCTTT	CASSLRPNTEAFF
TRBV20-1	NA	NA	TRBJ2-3	TGCAGTGCTAGTGGAGGGTTTAACAGCATGGCGGATACGCAGTATTTT	CSASGGFNSMADTQYF
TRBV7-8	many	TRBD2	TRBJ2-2	TGTGCCAGCAGCGGGGGGACTAGCGGGGAGAACACCGGGGAGCTGTTTTTT	CASSGGTSGENTGELFF
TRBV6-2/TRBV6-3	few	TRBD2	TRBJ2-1	TGTGCCAGCAGCCACCTAGCGGGTGCTGCCTACAATGAGCAGTTCTTC	CASSHLAGAAYNEQFF
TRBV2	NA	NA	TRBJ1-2	TGTGCCAACAACTACCGACAGGAGATTAGTTATGGCTACACCTTC	CANNYRQEISYGYTF
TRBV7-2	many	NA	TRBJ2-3	TGTGCCAGCAGCTTAGCGCGGTCTGGGGCGGATACGCAGTATTTT	CASSLARSGADTQYF
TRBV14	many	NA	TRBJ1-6	TGTGCCAGCAGCCAAGATCCAGGAGGTAATTCACCCCTCCACTTT	CASSQDPGGNSPLHF
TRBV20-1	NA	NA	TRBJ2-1	TGCAGTGCTAGACCCGGGTCTGGGGGCAATGAGCAGTTCTTC	CSARPGSGGNEQFF
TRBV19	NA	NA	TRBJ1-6	TGTGCCAGTAGTATCTTCGAGTCACCCCTCCACTTT	CASSIFESPLHF
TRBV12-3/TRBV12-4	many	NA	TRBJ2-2	TGTGCCAGCAGTTTAACGGGAACCGGGGAGCTGTTTTTT	CASSLTGTGELFF
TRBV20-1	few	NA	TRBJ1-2	TGCAGTGCCAGTGGCGGGGGTCATGGCTACACCTTC	CSASGGGHGYTF
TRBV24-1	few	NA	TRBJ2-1	TGTGCCACCAGTGTCACAGGGTACAATGAGCAGTTCTTC	CATSVTGYNEQFF
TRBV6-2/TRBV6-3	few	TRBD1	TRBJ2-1	TGTGCCAGCAGTTACTCGGAACTCACAGGGGGCGGTGACAATGAGCAGTTCTTC	CASSYSELTGGGDNEQFF
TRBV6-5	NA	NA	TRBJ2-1	TGTGCCAGCAGTTACTCTTTCGGGAGCTCCTACAATGAGCAGTTCTTC	CASSYSFGSSYNEQFF
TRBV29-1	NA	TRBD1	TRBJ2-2	TGCAGCGCCAGGGACAGGGGAGCGCCCGGGGAGCTGTTTTTT	CSARDRGAPGELFF
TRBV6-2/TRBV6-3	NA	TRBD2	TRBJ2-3	TGTGCCAGCAGTTACGTCGTCATTAGCGGGTCTCTACGGATTACGCAGTATTTT	CASSYVVISGSLRITQYF
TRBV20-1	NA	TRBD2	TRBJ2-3	TGCAGTGCTAGGGAAAGGACTAGCGGGGATACAGATACGCAGTATTTT	CSARERTSGDTDTQYF
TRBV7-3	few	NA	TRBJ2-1	TGTGCCAGCAGCCCTGGTACTAGATTGTCCTACAATGAGCAGTTCTTC	CASSPGTRLSYNEQFF
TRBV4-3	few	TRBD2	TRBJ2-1	TGCGCCAGCAGCCAGGGGACTAGCGGATCGATCTTCTCTGAGCAGTTCTTC	CASSQGTSGSIFSEQFF
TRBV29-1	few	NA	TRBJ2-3	TGCAGCGTTGATTCCGGGGAGAGGACAGATACGCAGTATTTT	CSVDSGERTDTQYF
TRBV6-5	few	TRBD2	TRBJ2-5	TGTGCCAGCAGTTACGTCCCGGGAGCGGGGGGAGAGACCCAGTACTTC	CASSYVPGAGGETQYF
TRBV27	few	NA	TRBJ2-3	TGTGCCAGCAGCCCTAGCTGGGACCTCACAGATACGCAGTATTTT	CASSPSWDLTDTQYF
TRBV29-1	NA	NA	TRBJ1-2	TGCAGCGTAAGGGCGCAGGGACCCTCTAACTATGGCTACACCTTC	CSVRAQGPSNYGYTF
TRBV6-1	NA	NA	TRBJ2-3	TGTGCCAGTGGAATGGGCGGCACAGATACGCAGTATTTT	CASGMGGTDTQYF